The next 31 T cell receptor beta chains were all read from a single sample in a study of blood T cell repertoires in COVID-19. TCRdb's copy holds only in-frame clones and misses some; the assay was immunoSEQ multiplex PCR. Of about 310,000 clones listed, approximately 90% are singletons. The material sequenced was PBMCs or T cells enriched from blood (not recorded which). The receptors shown here come from a woman aged 18-29 years who had recovered from COVID-19.

The V call is TRBV6-5, the J call TRBJ1-2, with a possible D match to TRBD1 (5 bases). The germline V gene encodes CDR1 MNHEY and CDR2 SVGAGI. V was clipped by 0 bases and J by 6 bases, with 14 bases between them. The CDR3 runs 15 residues. The CDR3: CASSYSDRGSNGYTF. DNA for the CDR3: TGTGCCAGCAGTTACTCAGATAGGGGAAGTAATGGCTACACCTTC.

The rearrangement links TRBV5-4 to TRBJ1-2, with 8 bases identical to TRBD1. Germline values: CDR1 SGHNT, CDR2 YYREEE (reference sequence). The CDR3 runs 14 residues. Trimming took 3 bases from V and 0 from J; bases not matched to a gene: 1. This CDR3 is CASSYRGANYGYTF. Written as DNA, the CDR3 is TGTGCCAGCAGCTACAGGGGGGCTAACTATGGCTACACCTTC. Complete variable domain (other parts from reference TRBV5-4 and TRBJ1-2): ETGVTQSPTHLIKTRGQQVTLRCSSQSGHNTVSWYQQALGQGPQFIFQYYREEENGRGNFPPRFSGLQFPNYSSELNVNALELDDSALYLCASSYRGANYGYTFGSGTRLTVV.

The chain joins TRBV28 to TRBJ1-1, with a weak D call TRBD1 (6 bases). Germline V CDR1 and CDR2: MDHEN, SYDVKM. V lost 8 bases, J lost 4 bases, and 17 bases lay in between. The length of the CDR3 is 14 residues. The CDR3 DNA is TGTGCCAGCCGCTTCGGGGGGGGGCCCACTGAAGCTTTCTTT. Amino acid sequence: CASRFGGGPTEAFF. Full variable domain (missing parts from reference TRBV28 and TRBJ1-1): DVKVTQSSRYLVKRTGEKVFLECVQDMDHENMFWYRQDPGLGLRLIYFSYDVKMKEKGDIPEGYSVSREKKERFSLILESASTNQTSMYLCASRFGGGPTEAFFGQGTRLTVV.

The chain links TRBV5-6 to TRBJ1-6, with a tentative D call TRBD1 (6 bases). Germline values: CDR1 SGHDT, CDR2 YYEEEE. Trimming left V 0 bases short and J 10 bases short, with 14 bases between. This CDR3 region has 15 residues. The CDR3: CASSLERGIGSPLHF. CDR3 DNA: TGTGCCAGCAGCTTGGAAAGGGGGATAGGATCACCCCTCCACTTT.

The V call is TRBV6-5, the J call TRBJ1-3; D uncertain. Trimming shortened V by 3 bases and J by 0 bases, and 12 bases separated the two germline ends. The CDR3 sequence is 16 residues long. Germline values: CDR1 MNHEY, CDR2 SVGAGI. DNA for the CDR3: TGTGCCAGCAGTTATAAGTTCGGTCTCTCTGGAAACACCATATATTTT. It codes for CASSYKFGLSGNTIYF.

The chain employs TRBV5-6 and TRBJ2-7; D is perhaps TRBD2 (5 bases). This CDR3 comprises 13 residues. Trimming removed 0 bases at V and 2 bases at J, with 6 bases between. The germline V gene encodes CDR1 SGHDT and CDR2 YYEEEE. The CDR3 loop reads CASSLEGAYEQYF. For the CDR3, the DNA is TGTGCCAGCAGCTTGGAGGGAGCCTACGAGCAGTACTTC.

This clone occurred once. This chain joins TRBV7-6 and TRBJ2-3; 9 nucleotides agree with TRBD2. The germline gives CDR1 SGHVS, CDR2 FNYEAQ. CDR3 length equals 14 residues. J lost 4 bases, V lost 5 bases, and 4 bases had no gene match. The CDR3 sequence is CASSPGLAPDTQYF. The CDR3 region has the DNA TGTGCCAGCAGCCCGGGACTAGCCCCAGATACGCAGTATTTT.

The V call is TRBV11-2, the J call TRBJ1-1, with D possibly being TRBD1 (5 bases). Germline V gene lookup returns CDR1 SGHAT and CDR2 FQNNGV. This CDR3 has 18 amino acids. V was shortened by 5 bases and J by 6 bases, with 28 bases between the two germline ends. The CDR3 loop reads CASSPGLTWGTAQSEAFF. CDR3 sequence (DNA): TGTGCCAGCAGCCCTGGGCTCACGTGGGGGACTGCTCAATCTGAAGCTTTCTTT.

This chain links TRBV9 with TRBJ2-1, with 7 bases that match TRBD1. V was clipped by 3 bases and J by 3 bases; unmatched bases: 6. Germline CDR1 reads SGDLS; CDR2 reads YYNGEE. CDR3 length: 15 residues. CDR3 amino acids: CASSARTGDYNEQFF. CDR3 bases: TGTGCCAGCAGCGCACGAACAGGGGACTACAATGAGCAGTTCTTC.

The chain combines TRBV27 with TRBJ2-1; D possibly corresponds to TRBD2 (6 bases). V lost 3 bases and J lost 14, with 17 bases in between. The CDR3 runs 13 residues. Germline V lookup: CDR1 MNHEY, CDR2 SMNVEV (reference sequence). The CDR3: CASSLYESRREFF. In nucleotides, the CDR3 is TGTGCCAGCAGTTTGTATGAGTCCAGGAGGGAGTTCTTC.

The chain recombines TRBV9 with TRBJ1-1, with 9 bases identical to TRBD1. The CDR3 is 16 residues long. CDR1 is SGDLS and CDR2 is YYNGEE in the germline V gene. Trimming took 5 bases from V and 11 from J; bases not matched to a gene: 19. The CDR3 here is CASSATGTGLSDEAFF. The CDR3 DNA reads TGTGCCAGCAGTGCTACCGGGACAGGGCTTTCCGATGAGGCTTTCTTT.

This clone showed up just once. The chain couples TRBV12-3 or TRBV12-4 to TRBJ1-1; TRBD1 agrees at 8 bases. The CDR3 runs to 13 residues. After removal of 3 bases from V and 11 bases from J, the junction contained 8 bases not matched to a gene. CDR3 nucleotide sequence: TGTGCCAGCAGTTTTCGGACAGGGACTTCGGCTTTCTTT. Translating gives CASSFRTGTSAFF.

This chain joins TRBV24-1 and TRBJ2-2; weak D call: TRBD2 (6 bases). There are 16 residues in the CDR3. Germline V CDR1 and CDR2: KGHDR, SFDVKD. V lost 5 bases, J lost 0 bases, and 12 bases lay in between. CDR3 DNA: TGTGCCACCAGTGTGGGAGGTTCGGCGAACACCGGGGAGCTGTTTTTT. It specifies CATSVGGSANTGELFF.

V is TRBV7-3 and J is TRBJ1-2; 7 bases map to TRBD1. This CDR3 has 16 amino acids. Germline values: CDR1 SGHTA, CDR2 FQGTGA. J gave up 7 bases and V 0 bases, and 11 bases lay outside the gene matches. The CDR3 loop is CASSLTSTGTESGYTF. Written as DNA, the CDR3 is TGTGCCAGCAGCTTAACGAGCACAGGGACAGAAAGTGGCTACACCTTC.

The CDR3 bases are TGTGCCAGCAGCCACACAGGGCAAAGGACTGAAGCTTTCTTT. Protein sequence: CASSHTGQRTEAFF. V gene TRBV3-1 (or the pseudogene TRBV3-2) combines with J gene TRBJ1-1, with TRBD1 as a possible D gene (6 bases). V was shortened by 3 bases and J by 5 bases, with 13 bases between the two germline ends. Germline lookup yields CDR1 LGHDT and CDR2 YNNKEL (reference sequence). The CDR3 has 14 residues.

This clone has more than one count but fewer than ten. J is TRBJ1-1 and V is TRBV5-6, with a weak D call TRBD1 (6 bases). This CDR3 has 14 amino acids. Germline lookup yields CDR1 SGHDT and CDR2 YYEEEE. Trimming took 7 bases from V and 5 from J, leaving 18 bases between them. CDR3 nucleotides: TGTGCCAGCCTTCGGGGAGGGAGGGGGACTGAAGCTTTCTTT. This gives the protein CASLRGGRGTEAFF.

The rearrangement links TRBV6-2 or TRBV6-3 to TRBJ2-3; possible D gene TRBD1, 6 bases. V dropped 4 bases and J dropped 4 bases, with 9 bases sitting between them. The CDR3 runs to 13 residues. Looked up from germline, CDR1 is MNHEY and CDR2 is SVGEGT. The CDR3 DNA sequence: TGTGCCAGCAGTTTAAACAGGGCAGATACGCAGTATTTT. Its translation: CASSLNRADTQYF.

The chain recombines TRBV27 with TRBJ1-4, with D possibly being TRBD1 (6 bases). From germline, CDR1 is MNHEY and CDR2 SMNVEV (reference sequence). V was clipped by 6 bases and J by 8 bases, with 16 bases between them. The CDR3 sequence is 14 residues long. CDR3 region: CASRTGVNGEKLFF. The CDR3 bases are TGTGCCAGCAGGACAGGTGTCAACGGGGAAAAACTGTTTTTT.

Written as DNA, the CDR3 is TGCGCCAGCTTTTGGGGGGTCCCCTACGAGCAGTACTTC. Translation gives CASFWGVPYEQYF. The chain employs TRBV10-1 and TRBJ2-7; TRBD2 might be the D (6 bases). Germline lookup yields CDR1 WNHNN and CDR2 SYGVQD (reference sequence). The germline V and J ends were trimmed by 8 bases and 2 bases, with 13 bases remaining between them. This CDR3 spans 13 amino acids.

The chain has TRBV3-1 (or the pseudogene TRBV3-2) and TRBJ1-6; D might be TRBD1 (6 bases). V shed 1 base and J shed 7 bases, with 23 bases lying between them. In germline, CDR1 is LGHDT, CDR2 YNNKEL (reference sequence). This CDR3 region has 19 residues. The CDR3 reads CASSQVRLGGEWLNSPLHF. CDR3 DNA: TGTGCCAGCAGCCAAGTTAGGTTAGGGGGGGAATGGCTCAATTCACCCCTCCACTTT.

The rearrangement joins TRBV13 to TRBJ1-2, with D possibly TRBD1 on 5 matching bases. CDR1 and CDR2 (germline): PRHDT, FYEKMQ (reference sequence). The V end lost 2 bases, the J end lost 3 bases, and 7 bases lay between the germline ends. The CDR3 spans 13 residues. Written as DNA, the CDR3 is TGTGCCAGCAGCTTATTAGGGGACTATGGCTACACCTTC. It is translated as CASSLLGDYGYTF.

V is TRBV4-3 and J is TRBJ1-2; 10 bases are shared with TRBD1. CDR3 length: 14 amino acids. Germline CDR1 is LGHNA and CDR2 is YSLEER. V shed 0 bases and J 7 bases; nucleotides not matched to a gene: 2. In DNA, the CDR3 is TGCGCCAGCAGCCAAGATGGACAGGGGGTTGGCTACACCTTC. Translation gives CASSQDGQGVGYTF.

The chain carries TRBV14 and TRBJ2-7, with 10 bases identical to TRBD1. CDR1 and CDR2 from the germline V gene are SGHDN and FVKESK. The CDR3 covers 15 residues. J was trimmed by 5 bases and V by 3 bases; bases with no gene match: 7. The CDR3 spells CASSHSRTGGHEQYF. The CDR3 DNA reads TGTGCCAGCAGCCACAGTAGGACAGGGGGACACGAGCAGTACTTC.

The J gene is TRBJ2-5, the V gene TRBV18, with 8 bases that match TRBD1. This CDR3 contains 15 residues. The V segment lost 3 bases and the J segment 0 bases; nucleotides outside the gene matches: 3. The germline V gene encodes CDR1 KGHSH and CDR2 LQKENI. For the CDR3, the DNA is TGTGCCAGCTCACCTACAGGGGGTGACCAAGAGACCCAGTACTTC. Translated: CASSPTGGDQETQYF.

The chain joins TRBV12-5 to TRBJ1-5; D gene ambiguous. Germline-derived CDR1 and CDR2 are LGHNT and FRNRAP. This CDR3 is 14 amino acids long. The V gene lost 0 bases and the J gene lost 7 bases, with 10 bases spanning the gap. The CDR3 region is CASGLVQSNQPQHF. Here the CDR3 DNA reads TGTGCTAGTGGTTTGGTACAGAGTAACCAGCCCCAGCATTTT.

The rearrangement joins TRBV3-1 (or the pseudogene TRBV3-2) to TRBJ2-1, with 10 bases that match TRBD2. The CDR3 loop spans 18 amino acids. Per the germline V gene, CDR1 is LGHDT and CDR2 is YNNKEL (reference sequence). The ends lost 4 bases at V and 2 bases at J; junction bases unmatched: 11. CDR3 DNA sequence: TGTGCCAGCAGCCCTCATACAGTTAGCGGGAGGACCTACAATGAGCAGTTCTTC. This codes for CASSPHTVSGRTYNEQFF.

This clone is a singleton in its sample. The rearrangement uses TRBV18 and TRBJ1-2; weak D call: TRBD1 (5 bases). V lost 0 bases and J lost 2, with 19 bases in between. CDR1 KGHSH and CDR2 LQKENI come from the germline V gene. This CDR3 region has 18 residues. CDR3 sequence: CASSPPRGGVAENYGYTF. The CDR3 region has the DNA TGTGCCAGCTCACCACCAAGGGGAGGGGTGGCCGAAAACTATGGCTACACCTTC.

The chain links TRBV19 to TRBJ1-5; 9 bases line up with TRBD1. The germline V gene encodes CDR1 LNHDA and CDR2 SQIVND (reference sequence). This CDR3 has 14 residues. J gave up 7 bases and V 6 bases, and 7 bases lay outside the gene matches. CDR3 in amino acids: CASSRDRDKQPQHF. Written as DNA, the CDR3 is TGTGCCAGTAGCCGGGACAGGGACAAACAGCCCCAGCATTTT. Complete variable domain (other parts from reference TRBV19 and TRBJ1-5): DGGITQSPKYLFRKEGQNVTLSCEQNLNHDAMYWYRQDPGQGLRLIYYSQIVNDFQKGDIAEGYSVSREKKESFPLTVTSAQKNPTAFYLCASSRDRDKQPQHFGDGTRLSIL.

The chain couples TRBV4-2 to TRBJ2-3; D is unresolved. The CDR3 has 15 residues. V was clipped by 0 bases and J by 4 bases, with 11 bases between them. Germline CDR1 LGHNA, CDR2 YNFKEQ. The CDR3 DNA is TGTGCCAGCAGCCAAGATATGAGTCATTCAGATACGCAGTATTTT. Translation gives CASSQDMSHSDTQYF.

The V and J genes are TRBV7-9 and TRBJ2-7, with D maybe TRBD2 (6 bases). Between the trimmed V and J ends, which lost 3 bases and 1 base, there was a span of 13 bases. CDR1 is SEHNR, CDR2 FQNEAQ, per germline (reference sequence). CDR3 length: 15 amino acids. The CDR3 spells CASSLSPAGSYEQYF. Here the CDR3 DNA reads TGTGCCAGCAGCTTGTCCCCCGCGGGGTCCTACGAGCAGTACTTC. The complete variable domain, with remaining parts taken from reference TRBV7-9 and TRBJ2-7, reads DTGVSQNPRHKITKRGQNVTFRCDPISEHNRLYWYRQTLGQGPEFLTYFQNEAQLEKSRLLSDRFSAERPKGSFSTLEIQRTEQGDSAMYLCASSLSPAGSYEQYFGPGTRLTVT.

V is TRBV7-9 and J is TRBJ2-5; 10 bases line up with TRBD2. Per germline, CDR1 SEHNR and CDR2 FQNEAQ (reference sequence). The J segment lost 4 bases and the V segment lost 5 bases, leaving 16 bases of the junction unmatched. The CDR3 totals 18 residues. DNA of the CDR3: TGTGCCAGCAGCCCTTTCCCGGCTAGCGGGAGTCAAGGAGAGACCCAGTACTTC. Its protein is CASSPFPASGSQGETQYF.